This T cell receptor (beta chain) is from a study of blood T cell repertoires in COVID-19. Background on the study: Nucleic acid was either cDNA or gDNA, and it came from T cells, B-cell-depleted T cells, or PBMCs.

Using immunoSEQ multiplex PCR, the repertoire was profiled, and TCRdb retains in-frame clones only, with some absent. The data contain about 100,000 clones, over 75% of them seen just once; the ten biggest clones take up 5.1%. The clonotype was recovered from a man aged 50-60 years with acute or convalescent COVID-19. The sample taken for sequencing was peripheral blood.

The CDR3 DNA reads as TGTGCCAGCAGCCAAAATAAGGCGGGAGGGCCGGGGGATACGCAGTATTTT. Amino acid sequence: CASSQNKAGGPGDTQYF. The chain combines TRBV3-1 (or the pseudogene TRBV3-2) with TRBJ2-3; 9 bases fit TRBD2. This CDR3 spans 17 amino acids. Unmatched junction bases numbered 12, after V lost 2 bases and J lost 6 bases. Germline V gene sequence: CDR1 LGHDT, CDR2 YNNKEL (reference sequence).